These 22 T cell receptor beta chains were sequenced from one sample in a study of long-term antiretroviral therapy in people with HIV. Samples were assayed with immunoSEQ v3.0 at survey level. Only in-frame clones appear in the TCRdb table, and some are missing; sequencing was by immunoSEQ multiplex PCR. The sample consists of 10,000 to 11,000 clones, around 81% of them appearing once. Source: unsorted PBMCs, taken 1.8 years after starting antiretroviral therapy. These receptors originate from a man aged 40-49 years with HIV.

The rearrangement joins TRBV30 to TRBJ2-1; TRBD2 might be the D (5 bases). Germline loops: CDR1 GTSNPN, CDR2 SVGIG (reference sequence). The CDR3 totals 10 residues. V gave up 1 base and J gave up 10 bases, with 5 bases separating them. The CDR3 DNA reads TGTGCCTGGAGTGGCGGGGAGCAGTTCTTC. As protein: CAWSGGEQFF.

V usage is TRBV10-3 and J usage is TRBJ2-7, with TRBD2 matching over 7 bases. The V gene's germline CDR1 is ENHRY and CDR2 SYGVKD. Trimming took 0 bases from V and 6 from J; bases not matched to a gene: 2. This CDR3 has 13 amino acids. Here the CDR3 reads CAISESPGGEQYF. The CDR3 nucleotides read TGTGCCATCAGTGAGTCTCCGGGGGGCGAGCAGTACTTC.

The chain has TRBV4-2 and TRBJ1-1; no firm D call. In germline, CDR1 is LGHNA, CDR2 YNFKEQ. Trimming stripped 1 base from V and 6 bases from J, with 9 bases between. The CDR3 covers 13 residues. The CDR3: CASSQGGRPEAFF. The CDR3 region has the DNA TGTGCCAGCAGCCAAGGCGGGAGACCTGAAGCTTTCTTT.

V gene TRBV15 combines with J gene TRBJ2-7; tentative D call: TRBD1 (6 bases). Trimming cost V 5 bases and J 6 bases, with 17 bases left between them. Germline V gene lookup returns CDR1 LNHNV and CDR2 YYDKDF (reference sequence). The length of the CDR3 is 14 residues. CDR3 in DNA: TGTGCCACCAGCGCACCGGGACAAGGGGGCGAGCAGTACTTC. It encodes CATSAPGQGGEQYF.

This clone was detected a few times. The chain is built from TRBV11-2 and TRBJ2-3; no clear D. The CDR3 sequence is 12 residues long. The ends were cut back, 7 bases at V and 0 bases at J, with 5 bases in the middle. The germline gives CDR1 SGHAT, CDR2 FQNNGV. The CDR3 spells CASKISTDTQYF. The DNA for the CDR3 is TGTGCCAGCAAAATAAGCACAGATACGCAGTATTTT.

The gene calls are TRBV5-4 and TRBJ2-3, with TRBD2 matching over 12 bases. The V segment lost 4 bases and the J segment 3 bases; nucleotides outside the gene matches: 6. CDR3 size: 16 residues. Germline values: CDR1 SGHNT, CDR2 YYREEE (reference sequence). The CDR3 region has the DNA TGTGCCAGCAGCCCGGGGGGGACTAGCGGGACAGATACGCAGTATTTT. Translation gives CASSPGGTSGTDTQYF.

The rearrangement links TRBV4-2 to TRBJ2-1; D might be TRBD2 (6 bases). This CDR3 contains 16 residues. The V gene's germline CDR1 is LGHNA and CDR2 YNFKEQ. V was clipped by 0 bases and J by 4 bases, with 13 bases between them. For the CDR3, the DNA is TGTGCCAGCAGCCAAGATCTGGGCGGGAAATACAATGAGCAGTTCTTC. This encodes CASSQDLGGKYNEQFF.

This chain connects TRBV28 to TRBJ1-3, with a weak D call TRBD1 (6 bases). The CDR3 consists of 16 residues. Germline CDR1 reads MDHEN; CDR2 reads SYDVKM. V was clipped by 3 bases and J by 0 bases, with 12 bases between them. CDR3 amino acids: CASSFASGDSGNTIYF. Written as DNA, the CDR3 is TGTGCCAGCAGTTTCGCCTCAGGGGACTCTGGAAACACCATATATTTT.

This clone is labeled as large (0.1 to 1%). The chain links TRBV29-1 to TRBJ2-1; 12 positions match TRBD2. Germline trimming cut 8 bases from V and 3 bases from J; bases unmatched to any gene: 14. Germline loops: CDR1 SQVTM, CDR2 ANQGSEA. The CDR3 contains 17 residues. The DNA for the CDR3 is TGCAGCTCGCGAGGGCTAGCGGGAGGGCGGGGCTACAATGAGCAGTTCTTC. Translation gives CSSRGLAGGRGYNEQFF.

This chain links TRBV9 with TRBJ2-1; D ambiguous. CDR1 is SGDLS and CDR2 is YYNGEE in the germline V gene. The CDR3 spans 14 residues. V was pared by 4 bases and J by 10 bases, with 18 bases between. CDR3 nucleotides: TGTGCCAGCAGCCCTACCGACTCCATGGGGGAGCAGTTCTTC. Encoded protein: CASSPTDSMGEQFF.

The V call is TRBV27, the J call TRBJ2-7; TRBD1 aligns across 9 bases. The CDR3 consists of 15 residues. Germline CDR1 MNHEY, CDR2 SMNVEV (reference sequence). The trim removed 6 bases at V and 1 base at J, leaving 7 bases unmatched. The chain's CDR3 is CASRTPGTGSYEQYF. The DNA for the CDR3 is TGTGCCAGCAGGACACCCGGGACAGGGTCCTACGAGCAGTACTTC.

The rearrangement joins TRBV27 to TRBJ2-1; 9 nucleotides line up with TRBD1. The CDR3 extends over 14 amino acids. The trim removed 5 bases at V and 6 bases at J, leaving 5 bases unmatched. Germline CDR1 reads MNHEY; CDR2 reads SMNVEV (reference sequence). The CDR3 spells CASSPGTGINEQFF. CDR3 coding DNA: TGTGCCAGCAGTCCCGGGACAGGGATCAATGAGCAGTTCTTC.

The chain carries TRBV11-2 and TRBJ2-1; D is possibly TRBD2 (5 bases). This CDR3 is built from 14 residues. Germline lookup yields CDR1 SGHAT and CDR2 FQNNGV. The V and J ends lost 1 base and 6 bases respectively, with 10 bases between them. CDR3 sequence: CASSLGLAANEQFF. DNA of the CDR3: TGTGCCAGCAGCTTAGGCCTAGCCGCCAATGAGCAGTTCTTC.

The chain employs TRBV15 and TRBJ2-1; D ambiguous. CDR1 LNHNV and CDR2 YYDKDF come from the germline V gene (reference sequence). Trimming left V 0 bases short and J 7 bases short, with 7 bases between. The CDR3 is made up of 13 amino acids. DNA of the CDR3: TGTGCCACCAGCAGAGATGCTACGAATGAGCAGTTCTTC. This sequence encodes CATSRDATNEQFF.

The rearrangement joins TRBV19 to TRBJ2-6, with 7 bases lining up with TRBD1. The germline V gene encodes CDR1 LNHDA and CDR2 SQIVND (reference sequence). With 7 bases clipped from V and 1 base from J, the junction kept 4 bases outside the gene matches. The CDR3 loop spans 15 amino acids. For the CDR3, the DNA is TGTGCCAGTACCCGACAGGGTTCTGGGGCCAACGTCCTGACTTTC. It codes for CASTRQGSGANVLTF.

CDR3 DNA sequence: TGTGCCTGGAGTGGGGGACTAGCGGGAACAGCCTACAATGAGCAGTTCTTC. The encoded protein is CAWSGGLAGTAYNEQFF. This chain connects TRBV30 to TRBJ2-1, with 13 bases identical to TRBD2. Looked up from germline, CDR1 is GTSNPN and CDR2 is SVGIG (reference sequence). The CDR3 consists of 17 residues. V gave up 1 base and J gave up 2 bases; unmatched junction bases: 5. Full variable domain (missing parts from reference TRBV30 and TRBJ2-1): SQTIHQWPATLVQPVGSPLSLECTVEGTSNPNLYWYRQAAGRGLQLLFYSVGIGQISSEVPQNLSASRPQDRQFILSSKKLLLSDSGFYLCAWSGGLAGTAYNEQFFGPGTRLTVL.

This clone was detected once. The chain employs TRBV11-2 and TRBJ2-3; TRBD2 matches at 8 bases. V lost 1 base, J lost 2 bases, and 2 bases stayed unmatched. This CDR3 region has 15 residues. CDR1 SGHAT and CDR2 FQNNGV come from the germline V gene. CDR3: CASSLGGRPTDTQYF. As DNA, the CDR3 is TGTGCCAGCAGCTTAGGCGGGAGGCCCACAGATACGCAGTATTTT. The whole variable domain, remainder taken from reference TRBV11-2 and TRBJ2-3, is EAGVAQSPRYKIIEKRQSVAFWCNPISGHATLYWYQQILGQGPKLLIQFQNNGVVDDSQLPKDRFSAERLKGVDSTLKIQPAKLEDSAVYLCASSLGGRPTDTQYFGPGTRLTVL.

CDR3 sequence: CASSLLPTSGYYEQYF. In nucleotides, the CDR3 is TGCGCCAGCAGCTTGCTCCCAACTAGCGGGTACTACGAGCAGTACTTC. This rearrangement joins TRBV5-1 to TRBJ2-7; 9 nucleotides align to TRBD2. Germline trimming cut 1 base from V and 3 bases from J; bases unmatched to any gene: 8. CDR1 is SGHRS, CDR2 YFSETQ, per germline. This CDR3 is built from 16 residues.

The chain has TRBV30 and TRBJ2-6, with D hard to call. The germline V gene encodes CDR1 GTSNPN and CDR2 SVGIG (reference sequence). This CDR3 spans 14 amino acids. V was cut by 5 bases and J by 4 bases, with 12 bases left in between. The CDR3 is CAWEEVSGANVLTF. The CDR3 DNA reads as TGTGCCTGGGAAGAAGTTAGCGGGGCCAACGTCCTGACTTTC.

This clone was detected once. The V gene is TRBV27, the J gene TRBJ2-7; 10 bases line up with TRBD1. Trimming removed 6 bases from V and 6 bases from J; junction bases left unmatched: 11. The CDR3 is 15 amino acids. Germline CDR1 is MNHEY and CDR2 is SMNVEV (reference sequence). The CDR3 DNA is TGTGCCAGCAGGGTCCTTGGGACAGGGGCGGGCGAGCAGTACTTC. Translation gives CASRVLGTGAGEQYF.

Remarks on this clone: A read error may account for a junction end that differs from germline. V is TRBV7-7 and J is TRBJ2-2; D unresolved. Germline CDR1 reads SSHAT; CDR2 reads FNYEAQ (reference sequence). The CDR3 extends over 14 amino acids. The CDR3 loop reads CASSLVRSAGELFF. DNA of the CDR3: TGTGCTAGCAGCTTAGTGAGGTCCGCCGGGGAGCTGTTTTTT.

The J gene is TRBJ1-2, the V gene TRBV7-2; tentative D call: TRBD1 (5 bases). Germline V gene data show CDR1 as SGHTA and CDR2 as FQGNSA. The germline V and J ends were trimmed by 5 bases and 8 bases, with 21 bases remaining between them. The CDR3 spans 15 residues. The CDR3 reads CASSPPWGGWEGYTF. For the CDR3, the DNA is TGTGCCAGCAGCCCCCCTTGGGGGGGGTGGGAAGGCTACACCTTC.